The entry that follows covers one T cell receptor (beta chain) sequence. The clone's antigen remains unknown. Within one base of it there is no much larger clone, and no base qualities were kept. This sample was taken from a study of CD8 T cells in Susac syndrome (dated by TCRdb to about 2019). Regarding the complete study: Of the Susac syndrome patients who were sequenced, more than 5 had clinically active disease and eight were in clinical remission. The study used repertoire sequencing to test whether antigen drove CD8+ T cell activation and differentiation in Susac syndrome. Clonality of the CD8+ T cell repertoire was compared between more than 9 healthy donors, about 14 Susac syndrome patients and some 15 multiple sclerosis patients. At blood withdrawal, Susac syndrome patients were therapy-naive, treated with corticosteroids (with IVIg additionally given to some), or treated with IVIg alone.

General conclusions and limits of the study: In the total CD8+ and CD8+ TEMRA repertoires, 15 to 20 and five Susac-specific public clones, respectively, were identified. The number of individuals in the TCR sequencing and HLA analysis was acknowledged as relatively small. Clonal expansion was observed in Susac syndrome CD8+ repertoires, with the highest expansion in CD8+ TEMRA cells and greater expansion in clinically active than in remitting patients.

RNA was extracted with the RNeasy kit and 0.5 to 1 ug was reverse transcribed using random hexamers. TCR beta CDR3 regions were amplified with the immunoSEQ multiplex PCR assay covering 54 Vbeta and 13 Jbeta segments. PCR amplification bias was corrected by using a synthetic template baseline for primer optimization and computational correction. In the paper's pipeline: Reads were annotated to V, D and J genes per IMGT and analyzed with immunoSEQ Analyzer, keeping only productive sequences. Clonality was calculated as one minus the Shannon entropy normalized by log2 of the number of productive unique sequences. Public and private clones were assessed among the 100 most prevalent clones of each patient and control. Clones were defined as Susac-specific if absent from the healthy and MS cohorts, from around 1,100 published viral clones and from other ImmuneACCESS disease sequences. The public reads were reprocessed in TCRdb via fastp at Q25 and MiXCR, keeping in-frame beta chains. Entries that share a CDR3 protein sequence are merged under the most common genes and DNA. TCRdb's processing, not the study's, gives the V and J calls here. This sample lists around 170,000 distinct CDR3 sequences; more than 85% were detected once. The top ten clones comprise approximately 0.15% of the sample.

High-throughput TCR beta sequencing profiled peripheral blood CD8+ and CD4+ T cells from healthy donors, Susac syndrome patients and multiple sclerosis patients. The Susac syndrome patients fulfilled recently defined diagnostic criteria for either definite or probable disease. Bulk CD8+ and CD4+ T cells were purified by magnetic negative isolation, whereas CD8+ TEMRA cells were enriched by FACS. Blood was drawn into EDTA tubes, processed within 24 hours, and PBMCs were isolated by density gradient centrifugation. PBMCs intended for TCR sequencing were cryopreserved in liquid nitrogen and thawed later in a water bath at 37 degrees C. A purity of at least 90% was achieved for sorted or isolated CD4+, CD8+ and CD8+ TEMRA cells. Measured from the cysteine to the phenylalanine, the CDR3 is 14 residues long. The retained sequence is limited to the CDR3, 42 bases, with the frame set at the first base. The CDR1 and CDR2 encoded by the germline V gene are SGHRS and YFSETQ. Trimming costs V 1 base and J 1 base, and their ends lie 8 bases apart.

The TCR comes from a human donor with Susac syndrome. The chain is assembled from TRBV5-1 and TRBJ1-1; a confident D gene designation cannot be given. The sequenced sample was CD8+ T cells from PBMCs. The sequenced DNA: TGCGCCAGCAGCTTGTTACACCAGAACACTGAAGCTTTCTTT. Its translation is CASSLLHQNTEAFF.